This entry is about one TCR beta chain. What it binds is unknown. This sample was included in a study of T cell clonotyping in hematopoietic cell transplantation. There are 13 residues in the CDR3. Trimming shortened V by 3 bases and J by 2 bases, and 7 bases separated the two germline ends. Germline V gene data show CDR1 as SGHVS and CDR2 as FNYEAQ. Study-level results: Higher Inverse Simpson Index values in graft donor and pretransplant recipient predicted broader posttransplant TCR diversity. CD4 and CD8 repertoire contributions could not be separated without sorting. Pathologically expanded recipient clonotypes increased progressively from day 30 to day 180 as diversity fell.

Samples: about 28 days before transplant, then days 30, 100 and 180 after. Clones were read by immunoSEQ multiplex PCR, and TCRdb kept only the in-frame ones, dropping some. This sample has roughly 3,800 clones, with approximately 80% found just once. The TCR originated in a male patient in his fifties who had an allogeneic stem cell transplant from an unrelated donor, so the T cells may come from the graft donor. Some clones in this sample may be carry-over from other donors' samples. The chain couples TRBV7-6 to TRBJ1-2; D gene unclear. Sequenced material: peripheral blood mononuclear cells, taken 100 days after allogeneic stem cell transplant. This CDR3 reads CASSFDRNYGYTF. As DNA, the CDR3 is TGTGCCAGCAGCTTTGACCGGAACTATGGCTACACCTTC.